One sample yielded the 10 T cell receptor beta chains listed below, sequenced in a study of cytomegalovirus exposure and HLA in healthy donors. Vbeta (60) and Jbeta (13) primers were used in the PCR. Clones were read by immunoSEQ multiplex PCR, and TCRdb kept only the in-frame ones, dropping some. The profile shows fewer than 200,000 clones, around 90% of them singletons. Sequences were obtained from PBMCs. The receptors shown here come from a woman aged 25-40 years in good health and CMV-seronegative.

The gene calls are TRBV29-1 and TRBJ2-1, with a tentative D call TRBD1 (6 bases). Trimming shortened V by 3 bases and J by 7 bases, and 19 bases separated the two germline ends. This CDR3 region has 15 residues. CDR1 is SQVTM and CDR2 is ANQGSEA in the germline V gene. DNA for the CDR3: TGCAGCGTTGACCTAAGTAACAGGGCTAGGAATGAGCAGTTCTTC. This codes for CSVDLSNRARNEQFF.

The CDR3 DNA follows: TGTGCCAGCACGCGGGGTGGCCGGCAGAGCTCCTACGAGCAGTACTTC. Its protein product is CASTRGGRQSSYEQYF. The gene calls are TRBV5-4 and TRBJ2-7; D perhaps matches TRBD2 (6 bases). The CDR3 consists of 16 residues. Germline CDR1 SGHNT, CDR2 YYREEE (reference sequence). The ends were cut back, 6 bases at V and 0 bases at J, with 19 bases in the middle.

The J gene is TRBJ2-7, the V gene TRBV4-1; D gene uncertain. Trimming took 4 bases from V and 6 from J, leaving 13 bases between them. CDR1 is MGHRA, CDR2 YSYEKL, per germline. The CDR3 extends over 13 amino acids. CDR3 in DNA: TGCGCCAGCAGCCCTCTACTAACTTTCGAGCAGTACTTC. Its translation: CASSPLLTFEQYF.

This chain connects TRBV27 to TRBJ1-5; D ambiguous. CDR1 and CDR2 (germline): MNHEY, SMNVEV (reference sequence). The CDR3 spans 13 residues. The V gene lost 2 bases and the J gene lost 1 base, with 3 bases spanning the gap. For the CDR3, the DNA is TGTGCCAGCAGTTTAGTAAGCAATCAGCCCCAGCATTTT. Protein product: CASSLVSNQPQHF.

The chain is built from TRBV28 and TRBJ1-2; D unclear. Germline V gene sequence: CDR1 MDHEN, CDR2 SYDVKM. The CDR3 length is 16 residues. V lost 2 bases and J 8 bases, leaving 21 bases between the germline ends. The CDR3 is CASSLSGSPGVYGYTF. DNA for the CDR3: TGTGCCAGCAGTTTAAGCGGCAGCCCTGGGGTTTACGGCTACACCTTC.

The chain couples TRBV9 to TRBJ1-1, with a weak D call TRBD1 (5 bases). The CDR3 extends over 13 amino acids. Germline values: CDR1 SGDLS, CDR2 YYNGEE. V dropped 0 bases and J dropped 7 bases, with 10 bases sitting between them. CDR3 region: CASSVDWGSEAFF. DNA for the CDR3: TGTGCCAGCAGCGTAGATTGGGGCAGTGAAGCTTTCTTT.

With respect to this clone: Relative to the germline gene, one junction end is altered; a read error may explain this. The chain is built from TRBV28 and TRBJ1-2, with D perhaps matching TRBD1 (6 bases). Germline V gene sequence: CDR1 MDHEN, CDR2 SYDVKM. The CDR3 runs to 14 residues. This chain's CDR3 is CASIPSGRGDGYPF. The CDR3 nucleotides are TGTGCCAGCATCCCATCGGGCAGGGGAGATGGCTACCCCTTC.

The V gene is TRBV5-4, the J gene TRBJ2-4; a weak D match, TRBD2 (5 bases). The CDR3 has 17 amino acids. Trimming removed 4 bases from V and 1 base from J, with 18 bases in between. Germline V lookup: CDR1 SGHNT, CDR2 YYREEE (reference sequence). CDR3 nucleotide sequence: TGTGCCAGCAGCCCCTTGTGGGGAAGAGGGGCCAAAAACATTCAGTACTTC. Translated: CASSPLWGRGAKNIQYF.

V gene TRBV29-1 combines with J gene TRBJ1-2, with 7 bases aligning to TRBD1. J lost 8 bases, V lost 8 bases, and 8 bases had no gene match. The CDR3 contains 11 residues. Germline CDR1 is SQVTM and CDR2 is ANQGSEA. This CDR3 is CSLETGLGYTF. CDR3 nucleotide sequence: TGCAGCCTCGAGACAGGGTTGGGCTACACCTTC.

The genes are TRBV5-1 and TRBJ2-1; TRBD2 aligns across 13 bases. The CDR3 contains 15 residues. Trimming took 2 bases from V and 5 from J; bases not matched to a gene: 1. From germline, CDR1 is SGHRS and CDR2 YFSETQ. CDR3 residues: CASSLLAGGDNEQFF. The CDR3 nucleotides read TGCGCCAGCAGCTTACTAGCGGGAGGGGACAATGAGCAGTTCTTC.